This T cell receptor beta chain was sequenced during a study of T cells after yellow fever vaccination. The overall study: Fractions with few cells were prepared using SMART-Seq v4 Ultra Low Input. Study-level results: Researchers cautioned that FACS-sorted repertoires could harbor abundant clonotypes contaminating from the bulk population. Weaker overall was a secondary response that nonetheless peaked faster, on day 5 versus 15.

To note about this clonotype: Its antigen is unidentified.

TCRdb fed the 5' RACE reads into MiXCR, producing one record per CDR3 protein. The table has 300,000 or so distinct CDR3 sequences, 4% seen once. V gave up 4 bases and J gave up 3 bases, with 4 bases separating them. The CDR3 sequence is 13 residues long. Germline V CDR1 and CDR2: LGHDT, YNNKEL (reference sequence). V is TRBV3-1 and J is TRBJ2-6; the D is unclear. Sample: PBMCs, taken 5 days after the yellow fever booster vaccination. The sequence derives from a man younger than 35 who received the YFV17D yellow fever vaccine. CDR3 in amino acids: CASSPRGANVLTF. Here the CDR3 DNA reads TGTGCCAGCAGCCCCCGTGGGGCCAACGTCCTGACTTTC.